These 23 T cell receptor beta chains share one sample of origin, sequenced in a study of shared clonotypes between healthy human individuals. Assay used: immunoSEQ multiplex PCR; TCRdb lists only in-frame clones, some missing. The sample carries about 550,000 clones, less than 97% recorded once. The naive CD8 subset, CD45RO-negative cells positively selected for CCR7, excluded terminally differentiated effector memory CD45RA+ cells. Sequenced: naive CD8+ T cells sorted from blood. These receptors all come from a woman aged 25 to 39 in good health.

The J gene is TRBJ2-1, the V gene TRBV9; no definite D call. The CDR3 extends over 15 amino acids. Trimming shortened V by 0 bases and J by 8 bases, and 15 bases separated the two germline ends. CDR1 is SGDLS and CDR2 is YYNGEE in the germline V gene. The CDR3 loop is CASSVAGRSIDEQFF. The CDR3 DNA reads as TGTGCCAGCAGCGTAGCCGGGCGGAGCATAGATGAGCAGTTCTTC.

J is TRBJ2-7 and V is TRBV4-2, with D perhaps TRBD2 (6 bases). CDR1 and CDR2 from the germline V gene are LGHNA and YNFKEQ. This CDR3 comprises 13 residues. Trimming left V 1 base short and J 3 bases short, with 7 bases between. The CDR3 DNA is TGTGCCAGCAGCCAAGGGACTAACTACGAGCAGTACTTC. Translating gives CASSQGTNYEQYF.

CDR3 coding DNA: TGTGCCAGCAGTGAAGGGGACAATCCGACTGAAGCTTTCTTT. It codes for CASSEGDNPTEAFF. The chain carries TRBV6-4 and TRBJ1-1, with D tentatively TRBD1 (6 bases). Trimming left V 3 bases short and J 5 bases short, with 13 bases between. This CDR3 has 14 amino acids. Looked up from germline, CDR1 is MRHNA and CDR2 is SNTAGT.

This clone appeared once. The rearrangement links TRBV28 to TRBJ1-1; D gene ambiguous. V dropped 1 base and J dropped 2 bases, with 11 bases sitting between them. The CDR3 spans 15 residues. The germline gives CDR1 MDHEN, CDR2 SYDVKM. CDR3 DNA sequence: TGTGCCAGCAGTTTATTAACGATCGGAAACACTGAAGCTTTCTTT. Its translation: CASSLLTIGNTEAFF.

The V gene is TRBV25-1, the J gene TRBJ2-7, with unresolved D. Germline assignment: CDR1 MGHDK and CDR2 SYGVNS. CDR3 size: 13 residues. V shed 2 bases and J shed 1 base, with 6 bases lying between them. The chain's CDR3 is CASSEGQSYEQYF. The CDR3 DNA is TGTGCCAGCAGTGAAGGGCAGTCCTACGAGCAGTACTTC.

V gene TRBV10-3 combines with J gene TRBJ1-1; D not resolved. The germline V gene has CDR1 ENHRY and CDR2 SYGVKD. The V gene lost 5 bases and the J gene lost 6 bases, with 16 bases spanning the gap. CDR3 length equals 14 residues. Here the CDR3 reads CAISPPPPDPEAFF. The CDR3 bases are TGTGCCATCAGTCCACCCCCCCCCGATCCTGAAGCTTTCTTT.

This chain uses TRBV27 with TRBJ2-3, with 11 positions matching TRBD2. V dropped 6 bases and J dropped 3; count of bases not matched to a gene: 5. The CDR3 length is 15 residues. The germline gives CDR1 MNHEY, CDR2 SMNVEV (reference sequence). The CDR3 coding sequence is TGTGCCAGCAGATACGGGACTAGCGGAACAGATACGCAGTATTTT. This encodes CASRYGTSGTDTQYF.

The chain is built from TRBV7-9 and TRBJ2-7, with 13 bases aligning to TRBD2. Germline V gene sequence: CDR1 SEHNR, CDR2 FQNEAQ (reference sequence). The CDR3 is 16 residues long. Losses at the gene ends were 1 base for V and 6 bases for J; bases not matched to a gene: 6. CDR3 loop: CASSLGRGLAGLEQYF. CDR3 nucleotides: TGTGCCAGCAGCTTAGGTCGGGGACTAGCGGGACTCGAGCAGTACTTC.

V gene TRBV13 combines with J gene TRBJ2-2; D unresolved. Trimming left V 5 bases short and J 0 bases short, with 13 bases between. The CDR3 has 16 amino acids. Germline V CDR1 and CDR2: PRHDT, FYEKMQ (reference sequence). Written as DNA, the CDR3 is TGTGCCAGCAGCCAGACCGGTCCCTCGAACACCGGGGAGCTGTTTTTT. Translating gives CASSQTGPSNTGELFF.

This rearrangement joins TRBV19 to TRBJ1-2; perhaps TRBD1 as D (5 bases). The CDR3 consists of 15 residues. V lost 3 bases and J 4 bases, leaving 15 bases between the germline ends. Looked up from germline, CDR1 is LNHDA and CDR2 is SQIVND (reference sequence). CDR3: CASSILTASFYGYTF. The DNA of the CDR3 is TGTGCCAGTAGTATCTTGACAGCAAGCTTCTATGGCTACACCTTC.

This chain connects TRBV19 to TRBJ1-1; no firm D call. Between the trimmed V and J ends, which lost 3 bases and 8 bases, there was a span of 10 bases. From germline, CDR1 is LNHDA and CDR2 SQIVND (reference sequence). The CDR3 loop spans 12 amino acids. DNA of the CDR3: TGTGCCAGTAGTATTGGGTTAGGAGAAGCTTTCTTT. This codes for CASSIGLGEAFF.

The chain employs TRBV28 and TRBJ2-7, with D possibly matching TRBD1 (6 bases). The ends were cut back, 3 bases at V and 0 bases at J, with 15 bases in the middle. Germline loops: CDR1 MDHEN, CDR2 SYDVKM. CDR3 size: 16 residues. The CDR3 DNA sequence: TGTGCCAGCAGTTTCTCCGGACAGACAAACTCCTACGAGCAGTACTTC. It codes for CASSFSGQTNSYEQYF.

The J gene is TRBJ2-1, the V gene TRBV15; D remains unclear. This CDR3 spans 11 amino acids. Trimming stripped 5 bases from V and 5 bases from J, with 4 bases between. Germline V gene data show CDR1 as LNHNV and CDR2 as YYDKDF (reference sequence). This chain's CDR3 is CATSGHNEQFF. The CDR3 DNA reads TGTGCCACCAGCGGGCACAATGAGCAGTTCTTC.

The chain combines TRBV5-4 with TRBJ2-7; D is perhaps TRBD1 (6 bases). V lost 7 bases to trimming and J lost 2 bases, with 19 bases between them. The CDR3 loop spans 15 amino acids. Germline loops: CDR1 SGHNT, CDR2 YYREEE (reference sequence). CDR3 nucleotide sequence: TGTGCCAGCCAACTCCGTGGGACATCGCCCTACGAGCAGTACTTC. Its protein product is CASQLRGTSPYEQYF.

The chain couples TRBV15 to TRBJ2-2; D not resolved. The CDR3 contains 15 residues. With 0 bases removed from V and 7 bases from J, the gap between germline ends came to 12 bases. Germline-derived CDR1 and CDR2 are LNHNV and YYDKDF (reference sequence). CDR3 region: CATSREETRNGELFF. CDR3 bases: TGTGCCACCAGCAGAGAGGAGACCAGGAACGGGGAGCTGTTTTTT.

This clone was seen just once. CDR3 loop: CASSFPGYEQYF. The CDR3 nucleotides read TGTGCCAGCAGTTTCCCGGGCTACGAGCAGTACTTC. The chain is built from TRBV27 and TRBJ2-7, with no clear D. CDR1 is MNHEY and CDR2 is SMNVEV in the germline V gene (reference sequence). The CDR3 is made up of 12 amino acids. V lost 3 bases to trimming and J lost 3 bases, with 6 bases between them.

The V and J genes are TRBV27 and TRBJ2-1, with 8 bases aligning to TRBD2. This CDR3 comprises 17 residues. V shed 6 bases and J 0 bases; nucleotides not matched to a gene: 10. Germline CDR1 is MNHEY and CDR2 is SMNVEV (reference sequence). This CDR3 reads CASSPPAGGFSYNEQFF. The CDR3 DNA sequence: TGTGCCAGCAGCCCCCCGGCGGGAGGTTTCTCCTACAATGAGCAGTTCTTC.

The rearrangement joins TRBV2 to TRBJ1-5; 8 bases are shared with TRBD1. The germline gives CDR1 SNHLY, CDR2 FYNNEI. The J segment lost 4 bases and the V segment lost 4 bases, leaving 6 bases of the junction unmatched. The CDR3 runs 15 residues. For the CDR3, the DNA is TGTGCCAGCAGTGGGACAGGGACGAGTAATCAGCCCCAGCATTTT. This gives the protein CASSGTGTSNQPQHF.

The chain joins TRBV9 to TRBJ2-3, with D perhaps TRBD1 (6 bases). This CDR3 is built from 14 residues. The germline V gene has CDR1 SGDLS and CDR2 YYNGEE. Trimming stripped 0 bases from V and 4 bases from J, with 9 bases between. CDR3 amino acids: CASSVGWTADTQYF. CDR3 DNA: TGTGCCAGCAGCGTAGGGTGGACAGCAGATACGCAGTATTTT.

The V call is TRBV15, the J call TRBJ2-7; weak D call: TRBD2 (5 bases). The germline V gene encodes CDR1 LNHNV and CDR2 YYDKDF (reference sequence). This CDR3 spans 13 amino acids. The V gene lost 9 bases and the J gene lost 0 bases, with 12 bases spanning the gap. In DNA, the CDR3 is TGTGCCACAAGAGCGGATACCTCCTACGAGCAGTACTTC. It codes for CATRADTSYEQYF.

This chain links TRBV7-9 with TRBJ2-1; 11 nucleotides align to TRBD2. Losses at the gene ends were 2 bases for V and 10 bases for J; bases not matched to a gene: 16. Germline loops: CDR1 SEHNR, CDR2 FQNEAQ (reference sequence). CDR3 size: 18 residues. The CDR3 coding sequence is TGTGCCAGCAGCTTACCTTTGGTCGGTAGCGGGAGGGCCAGGGAGCAGTTCTTC. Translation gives CASSLPLVGSGRAREQFF.

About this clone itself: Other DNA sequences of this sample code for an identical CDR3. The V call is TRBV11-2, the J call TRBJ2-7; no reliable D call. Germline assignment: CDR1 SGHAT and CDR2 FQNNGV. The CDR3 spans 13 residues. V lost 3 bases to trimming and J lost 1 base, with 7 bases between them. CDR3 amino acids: CASSFGQSYEQYF. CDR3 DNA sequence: TGTGCCAGCAGCTTCGGGCAGTCCTACGAGCAGTACTTC.

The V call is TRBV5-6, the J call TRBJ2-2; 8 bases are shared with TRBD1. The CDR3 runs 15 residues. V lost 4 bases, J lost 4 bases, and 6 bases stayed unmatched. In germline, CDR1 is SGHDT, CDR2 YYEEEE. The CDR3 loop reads CASSLLTGATGELFF. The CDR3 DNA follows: TGTGCCAGCAGCCTCCTGACAGGGGCCACCGGGGAGCTGTTTTTT.